Here is one T cell receptor beta chain with its context. Antigen: not known. The sample is drawn from a study of blood T cells in healthy people across ages. Study context: About one barcoded beta molecule per two T cells was captured by template switching.

Study results and limitations: Strong correlation existed between TCR beta diversity and naive T cell percentage. Age showed a roughly linear inverse relationship with TCR beta diversity per million T cells.

This CDR3 is built from 14 residues. CDR1 is KGHSH, CDR2 LQKENI, per germline. Deletions cut 6 bases from V and 0 bases from J, with 10 bases between. The authors ran a second PCR of 7 to 11 cycles using a sample-barcoded 5' primer and a J-beta primer mix. Researchers report that a template-switch adaptor with 12 random nucleotides tagged each cDNA molecule. TCRdb re-derived calls from the 5' RACE reads in MiXCR, one entry per CDR3 protein. The data show about 970,000 distinct CDR3 sequences, 45% to 60% seen once. The sample comprised blood. This TCR came from a woman aged 55-69 years in good health. The rearrangement uses TRBV18 and TRBJ2-3; D remains ambiguous. Here the CDR3 DNA reads TGTGCCAGCTCTAGGGAAACTAGCACAGATACGCAGTATTTT. Amino acids: CASSRETSTDTQYF.